One and the same sample provided the 23 T cell receptor beta chains below, sequenced in a study of CD8 T cells in ankylosing spondylitis (dated by TCRdb to 2016 to 2017). These receptors' antigens are unknown. Libraries were constructed by 5' RACE. Sequencing relied on an Illumina HiSeq 2500. The public sequencing data were trimmed at Q25 with fastp and processed into clonotypes with MiXCR by TCRdb, which kept only in-frame beta chains. Records with the same CDR3 protein are collapsed into one entry carrying the most frequent genes and DNA. The sample includes about 500,000 distinct CDR3 sequences, with roughly 12% observed a single time. Of the sample, 6.5% to 7% is held by the ten largest clones. General study outcomes and caveats: Blood from ankylosing spondylitis patients appeared to be characterized by a TCR beta motif composed of under ten highly homologous amino acid variants.

The source material was blood, either unsorted or a sorted T cell fraction (not recorded which). The receptors here all came from a male donor with ankylosing spondylitis.

The rearrangement links TRBV7-9 to TRBJ1-4; D is undetermined. CDR1 is SEHNR, CDR2 FQNEAQ, per germline (reference sequence). The V end lost 4 bases, the J end lost 1 base, and 13 bases lay between the germline ends. The CDR3 extends over 16 amino acids. CDR3 DNA sequence: TGTGCCAGCAGCTCCGCTTTGACGGAAACTAATGAAAAACTGTTTTTT. Residues: CASSSALTETNEKLFF.

The chain links TRBV20-1 to TRBJ2-7, with 7 bases identical to TRBD2. This CDR3 contains 13 residues. J lost 5 bases, V lost 1 base, and 5 bases had no gene match. Germline assignment: CDR1 DFQATT and CDR2 SNEGSKA (reference sequence). CDR3: CSARVAGLDEQYF. CDR3 DNA sequence: TGCAGTGCTAGAGTAGCGGGTCTGGACGAGCAGTACTTC.

This chain links TRBV7-9 with TRBJ2-1, with TRBD2 matching 8 bases. This CDR3 comprises 13 residues. The V gene end was trimmed by 5 bases and the J gene end by 14 bases; junction bases not matched to a gene: 11. The V gene's germline CDR1 is SEHNR and CDR2 FQNEAQ (reference sequence). CDR3 loop: CASSRTSSLVKFF. DNA of the CDR3: TGTGCCAGCAGCCGGACTAGCAGCCTTGTAAAGTTCTTC.

This clonotype occurred a few times. The chain joins TRBV5-1 to TRBJ1-1; D not certain. This CDR3 contains 14 residues. Between the trimmed V and J ends, which lost 1 base and 4 bases, there was a span of 11 bases. Germline V gene sequence: CDR1 SGHRS, CDR2 YFSETQ. CDR3 loop: CASSLSTSVTEAFF. The CDR3 DNA reads as TGCGCCAGCAGCTTGAGTACAAGTGTCACTGAAGCTTTCTTT.

This chain links TRBV2 with TRBJ2-2, with D maybe TRBD2 (6 bases). The germline CDR1 and CDR2 sequences are SNHLY and FYNNEI. Trimming cost V 6 bases and J 5 bases, with 10 bases left between them. The CDR3 is made up of 13 amino acids. The CDR3 DNA reads TGTGCCAGCAGGGGGGGAAGGACCGGGGAGCTGTTTTTT. It translates to CASRGGRTGELFF.

The J gene is TRBJ2-1, the V gene TRBV9, with a weak D call TRBD1 (6 bases). Germline-derived CDR1 and CDR2 are SGDLS and YYNGEE. V lost 2 bases and J 5 bases, leaving 11 bases between the germline ends. The CDR3 is 14 residues long. The CDR3 nucleotides are TGTGCCAGCAGCGTTCCGAGGGGGAACAATGAGCAGTTCTTC. Translating gives CASSVPRGNNEQFF.

V and J are TRBV11-2 and TRBJ2-1, with D possibly matching TRBD2 (5 bases). The CDR3 has 15 amino acids. Trimming cost V 5 bases and J 4 bases, with 15 bases left between them. Germline V gives CDR1 SGHAT, CDR2 FQNNGV. The CDR3 DNA follows: TGTGCCAGCAGCACCCCCGCCTCGGGGTACAATGAGCAGTTCTTC. Amino acid sequence: CASSTPASGYNEQFF.

This clonotype was seen a few times. The chain employs TRBV7-2 and TRBJ2-3, with 11 nucleotides matching TRBD2. From germline, CDR1 is SGHTA and CDR2 FQGNSA. This CDR3 is built from 17 residues. Unmatched junction bases numbered 7, after V lost 5 bases and J lost 0 bases. CDR3 sequence reads: CASSGTSGRYSTDTQYF. In DNA form, the CDR3 reads TGTGCCAGCAGCGGGACTAGCGGCCGATATAGCACAGATACGCAGTATTTT. Together with reference TRBV7-2 and TRBJ2-3, the CDR3 gives the full variable domain: GAGVSQSPSNKVTEKGKDVELRCDPISGHTALYWYRQSLGQGLEFLIYFQGNSAPDKSGLPSDRFSAERTGGSVSTLTIQRTQQEDSAVYLCASSGTSGRYSTDTQYFGPGTRLTVL.

This clonotype was seen only a few times. The rearrangement uses TRBV7-9 and TRBJ2-7, with 7 bases lining up with TRBD1. V lost 3 bases, J lost 3 bases, and 11 bases stayed unmatched. Germline CDR1 is SEHNR and CDR2 is FQNEAQ (reference sequence). The CDR3 consists of 16 residues. As DNA, the CDR3 is TGTGCCAGCAGCTTTTGGTACGGGAACAGGGGCTACGAGCAGTACTTC. It encodes CASSFWYGNRGYEQYF.

The chain is built from TRBV20-1 and TRBJ1-2; a weak D match, TRBD1 (5 bases). V was pared by 4 bases and J by 2 bases, with 11 bases between. Germline CDR1 reads DFQATT; CDR2 reads SNEGSKA (reference sequence). The CDR3 runs to 13 residues. DNA of the CDR3: TGCAGTGCTATCAGGGCAGGGAACTATGGCTACACCTTC. Its translation: CSAIRAGNYGYTF.

The rearrangement uses TRBV20-1 and TRBJ1-2; D may be TRBD1 (6 bases). Per germline, CDR1 DFQATT and CDR2 SNEGSKA (reference sequence). V lost 5 bases, J lost 8 bases, and 18 bases lay in between. The CDR3 contains 13 residues. CDR3 protein: CSALRDTGSGYTF. The CDR3, as DNA: TGCAGTGCTCTCCGGGACACCGGTAGCGGCTACACCTTC.

This clonotype was detected only a few times. The chain couples TRBV7-9 to TRBJ1-2; perhaps TRBD1 as D (5 bases). The CDR3 consists of 15 residues. The germline CDR1 and CDR2 sequences are SEHNR and FQNEAQ (reference sequence). V dropped 5 bases and J dropped 4 bases, with 17 bases sitting between them. The CDR3 loop reads CASSPIWEGSYGYTF. DNA for the CDR3: TGTGCCAGCAGCCCTATTTGGGAGGGGTCCTATGGCTACACCTTC.

This clonotype turned up a few times. The chain is built from TRBV5-1 and TRBJ2-3, with TRBD2 matching over 10 bases. V lost 2 bases, J lost 3 bases, and 3 bases stayed unmatched. The germline V gene encodes CDR1 SGHRS and CDR2 YFSETQ. The CDR3 has 15 amino acids. DNA of the CDR3: TGCGCCAGCAGCTTTAGCGGGAGGCCTACAGATACGCAGTATTTT. Its translation: CASSFSGRPTDTQYF.

The rearrangement uses TRBV12-3 or TRBV12-4 and TRBJ2-5, with D possibly being TRBD2 (5 bases). This CDR3 is built from 14 residues. V dropped 6 bases and J dropped 5 bases, with 16 bases sitting between them. The CDR3 is CASSPAGLEETQYF. In nucleotides, the CDR3 is TGTGCCAGCAGCCCGGCCGGACTGGAGGAGACCCAGTACTTC.

This clonotype has a handful of counts. The chain joins TRBV7-9 to TRBJ2-1; 10 bases align to TRBD1. Germline loops: CDR1 SEHNR, CDR2 FQNEAQ (reference sequence). V lost 5 bases, J lost 6 bases, and 7 bases stayed unmatched. CDR3 length equals 15 residues. Written as DNA, the CDR3 is TGTGCCAGCAGCCAATGGACAGGGGGGTTCAATGAGCAGTTCTTC. It yields the protein CASSQWTGGFNEQFF.

This sequence joins TRBV24-1 and TRBJ2-4, with D perhaps matching TRBD1 (5 bases). The V and J ends lost 2 bases and 6 bases respectively, with 7 bases between them. Germline V gene sequence: CDR1 KGHDR, CDR2 SFDVKD. This CDR3 spans 13 amino acids. The CDR3 here is CATSDYDRNIQYF. DNA for the CDR3: TGTGCCACCAGTGATTATGACAGAAACATTCAGTACTTC.

This clonotype was detected a few times. The chain is built from TRBV6-5 and TRBJ2-1; D gene ambiguous. V was trimmed by 0 bases and J by 6 bases, leaving 3 bases between them. The CDR3 totals 12 residues. Germline CDR1 MNHEY, CDR2 SVGAGI. The CDR3 DNA reads TGTGCCAGCAGTTACTCACCCAATGAGCAGTTCTTC. Translated, it gives CASSYSPNEQFF.

The rearrangement joins TRBV24-1 to TRBJ2-2, with D unresolved. CDR1 and CDR2 (germline): KGHDR, SFDVKD. Trimming left V 3 bases short and J 6 bases short, with 16 bases between. The CDR3 is 16 amino acids. This CDR3 is CATSDTGPTSPGELFF. CDR3 sequence (DNA): TGTGCCACCAGTGATACCGGGCCTACTTCACCCGGGGAGCTGTTTTTT.

V and J are TRBV7-8 and TRBJ2-5; D call uncertain. The CDR3 is 15 amino acids. Looked up from germline, CDR1 is SGHVS and CDR2 is FQNEAQ. The V end lost 1 base, the J end lost 5 bases, and 14 bases lay between the germline ends. The CDR3 DNA reads as TGTGCCAGCAGCTTAGAAGTCGGAGACTCTGAGACCCAGTACTTC. Translation gives CASSLEVGDSETQYF.

This sequence joins TRBV3-1 and TRBJ1-2; D perhaps matches TRBD1 (5 bases). V was trimmed by 1 base and J by 4 bases, leaving 13 bases between them. The CDR3 spans 15 residues. The V gene's germline CDR1 is LGHDT and CDR2 YNNKEL (reference sequence). CDR3 residues: CASSQGPAGPYGYTF. The CDR3 nucleotides are TGTGCCAGCAGCCAAGGGCCCGCGGGGCCCTATGGCTACACCTTC.

This clonotype was counted a few times. The chain is built from TRBV7-9 and TRBJ2-1; TRBD2 matches at 10 bases. Trimming took 6 bases from V and 3 from J; bases not matched to a gene: 8. This CDR3 is 16 amino acids long. Germline V gives CDR1 SEHNR, CDR2 FQNEAQ (reference sequence). Here the CDR3 reads CASRSTLAGVYNEQFF. Written as DNA, the CDR3 is TGTGCCAGCAGGTCCACCCTAGCGGGAGTCTACAATGAGCAGTTCTTC.

The J gene is TRBJ1-5, the V gene TRBV20-1; maybe TRBD1 (5 bases). Germline values: CDR1 DFQATT, CDR2 SNEGSKA (reference sequence). The CDR3 totals 13 residues. Trimming took off 1 base at V and 3 bases at J, with 7 bases between the two ends. The CDR3 DNA follows: TGCAGTGCTAGAGGACAGATCAATCAGCCCCAGCATTTT. It specifies CSARGQINQPQHF.

The chain couples TRBV11-2 to TRBJ2-2; TRBD1 agrees at 9 bases. After removal of 6 bases from V and 2 bases from J, the junction contained 7 bases not matched to a gene. From germline, CDR1 is SGHAT and CDR2 FQNNGV. The CDR3 runs 16 residues. DNA for the CDR3: TGTGCCAGCAGGCGACCGGGACAGGGAAACACCGGGGAGCTGTTTTTT. As protein: CASRRPGQGNTGELFF.